A single TCR beta chain is shown here with its context. Its antigen is not known. Sequenced by immunoSEQ multiplex PCR; TCRdb stores in-frame clones only, minus some. The sample comprises under 150,000 clones, roughly 85% of which are singletons, and 4% to 6% rests with the top ten. This sample was taken from a study of Ad26.COV2.S vaccination and SARS-CoV-2 variants. V was shortened by 4 bases and J by 7 bases, with 13 bases between the two germline ends. The CDR3 loop spans 13 amino acids. The germline CDR1 and CDR2 sequences are SGHNT and YYREEE (reference sequence). General study points: Vaccine and placebo groups showed comparable non-spike TCR breadth. Reportedly, spike-specific CD8+ and CD4+ T cell responses achieved substantial breadth once vaccination had taken place. Vaccine recipients posted higher spike-specific TCR breadth than their placebo counterparts.

Source: peripheral blood, taken after recovery from COVID-19. The TCR comes from a human donor who had recovered from COVID-19. The chain joins TRBV5-4 to TRBJ2-3; unclear D gene. The CDR3 sequence is CASSPTSANTQYF. The DNA of the CDR3 is TGTGCCAGCAGCCCTACATCGGCAAATACGCAGTATTTT.